The 9 T cell receptor beta chains presented below share a single source sample, sequenced in a study of T cells in localized non-small cell lung cancer. The data were produced by immunoSEQ multiplex PCR, yet TCRdb's version contains in-frame clones alone and is incomplete. This sample yields fewer than 45,000 clones, of which 86% are seen a single time; approximately 6.9% belongs to the top ten. The starting material was peripheral blood, obtained before any cancer treatment. These receptors all come from a man aged 40 to 70 with stage I lung adenocarcinoma.

CDR3 residues: CASSPRWSQETQYF. The CDR3 DNA is TGTGCCAGCAGCCCGCGTTGGTCCCAAGAGACCCAGTACTTC. The chain couples TRBV9 to TRBJ2-5; D is uncertain. This CDR3 has 14 residues. V was trimmed by 4 bases and J by 1 base, leaving 11 bases between them. Germline CDR1 SGDLS, CDR2 YYNGEE. The whole variable domain, remainder taken from reference TRBV9 and TRBJ2-5, is DSGVTQTPKHLITATGQRVTLRCSPRSGDLSVYWYQQSLDQGLQFLIQYYNGEERAKGNILERFSAQQFPDLHSELNLSSLELGDSALYFCASSPRWSQETQYFGPGTRLLVL.

This chain links TRBV5-4 with TRBJ2-1; 9 bases align to TRBD2. CDR3 size: 17 residues. Trimming at V came to 2 bases and at J to 1 base, leaving 7 bases not matched to a gene. Germline loops: CDR1 SGHNT, CDR2 YYREEE (reference sequence). The CDR3 bases are TGTGCCAGCAGCTTTGGCGGGAGGGCCGGTTCCTACAATGAGCAGTTCTTC. Its protein product is CASSFGGRAGSYNEQFF. Filled out from reference TRBV5-4 and TRBJ2-1, the complete variable domain reads ETGVTQSPTHLIKTRGQQVTLRCSSQSGHNTVSWYQQALGQGPQFIFQYYREEENGRGNFPPRFSGLQFPNYSSELNVNALELDDSALYLCASSFGGRAGSYNEQFFGPGTRLTVL.

The CDR3 protein is CASSPRIGYPGNEQFF. The CDR3 DNA sequence: TGTGCCAGCAGCCCCAGAATAGGATACCCGGGGAATGAGCAGTTCTTC. V usage is TRBV7-2 and J usage is TRBJ2-1; perhaps TRBD2 as D (5 bases). Trimming shortened V by 5 bases and J by 7 bases, and 21 bases separated the two germline ends. The CDR3 runs 16 residues. CDR1 SGHTA and CDR2 FQGNSA come from the germline V gene.

V usage is TRBV7-3 and J usage is TRBJ2-1, with 9 bases that match TRBD2. J lost 8 bases, V lost 2 bases, and 4 bases had no gene match. The CDR3 has 14 residues. The germline CDR1 and CDR2 sequences are SGHTA and FQGTGA. The CDR3 DNA follows: TGTGCCAGCAGCTTAGGCGGGAGGGCCCATGAGCAGTTCTTC. Its translation: CASSLGGRAHEQFF.

This chain connects TRBV28 to TRBJ2-1; D unclear. With 4 bases removed from V and 7 bases from J, the gap between germline ends came to 11 bases. Germline V CDR1 and CDR2: MDHEN, SYDVKM. This CDR3 comprises 13 residues. Here the CDR3 DNA reads TGTGCCAGCAGTTCCTTCACTAAAAATGAGCAGTTCTTC. It codes for CASSSFTKNEQFF. The full variable domain, completed using reference TRBV28 and TRBJ2-1, is DVKVTQSSRYLVKRTGEKVFLECVQDMDHENMFWYRQDPGLGLRLIYFSYDVKMKEKGDIPEGYSVSREKKERFSLILESASTNQTSMYLCASSSFTKNEQFFGPGTRLTVL.

The J gene is TRBJ2-7, the V gene TRBV7-9; TRBD1 is a possible D gene (6 bases). Germline lookup yields CDR1 SEHNR and CDR2 FQNEAQ (reference sequence). This CDR3 comprises 14 residues. V was pared by 7 bases and J by 5 bases, with 18 bases between. As DNA, the CDR3 is TGTGCCAGCAATCCAGGGGTACTAGTCGACGAGCAGTACTTC. Protein: CASNPGVLVDEQYF.

The chain links TRBV5-1 to TRBJ2-3; 7 nucleotides agree with TRBD1. Germline V gives CDR1 SGHRS, CDR2 YFSETQ. The CDR3 covers 15 residues. The V gene end was trimmed by 4 bases and the J gene end by 6 bases; junction bases not matched to a gene: 11. For the CDR3, the DNA is TGCGCCAGCAGCGGCCAGGGGGTTAGTGGGGATACGCAGTATTTT. It yields the protein CASSGQGVSGDTQYF.

The chain is built from TRBV19 and TRBJ2-1; D gene unclear. With 3 bases removed from V and 6 bases from J, the gap between germline ends came to 3 bases. The germline CDR1 and CDR2 sequences are LNHDA and SQIVND (reference sequence). The CDR3 runs 11 residues. CDR3: CASSMANEQFF. The CDR3 DNA follows: TGTGCCAGTAGTATGGCCAATGAGCAGTTCTTC.

Only a few counts were recorded for this clone. V usage is TRBV6-6 and J usage is TRBJ1-2; D possibly corresponds to TRBD1 (6 bases). This CDR3 has 14 residues. CDR1 MNHNY and CDR2 SVGAGI come from the germline V gene (reference sequence). Trimming cost V 2 bases and J 3 bases, with 10 bases left between them. The CDR3 nucleotides read TGTGCCAGCAGTTACCGGACAGTTTACTATGGCTACACCTTC. This translates into CASSYRTVYYGYTF.